The present T cell receptor (beta chain) was sequenced within a study of vaccination effects on CD4 cells after COVID-19. At the end of less than 12 days of culture, CD4+ T cells were isolated. A word on this clone: Its specificity is unknown.

This table comes from immunoSEQ multiplex PCR, and its TCRdb copy is limited to in-frame clones, with some not included. Of around 30,000 clones in the sample, 65% were seen once. With 3 bases removed from V and 0 bases from J, the gap between germline ends came to 4 bases. The CDR3 covers 13 residues. CDR1 LNHDA and CDR2 SQIVND come from the germline V gene (reference sequence). The clonotype comes from a human donor who received a COVID-19 vaccine. J is TRBJ2-3 and V is TRBV19; D remains ambiguous. The starting material was CD4+ T cells from PBMCs cultured without peptide, obtained before COVID-19 vaccination. The CDR3 nucleotides are TGTGCCAGTAGTATGAGCAGCACAGATACGCAGTATTTT. It codes for CASSMSSTDTQYF.